The clone carrying this T cell receptor (beta chain) was seen a handful of times. The antigen remains unidentified. These data originate in a study of vaccination effects on CD4 cells after COVID-19. Study results and limitations: Marked clonal contraction of infection- and vaccine-induced clones was seen late after vaccination.

With the ViraFEST assay, the study expanded antigen-specific CD4+ T cells using viral peptide pools, then sequenced them. Isolation of CD4+ T cells took place after about ten days of culture. Vaccinated participants had no history of SARS-CoV-2 infection and tested negative for nucleocapsid antibodies. Fresh IL-2-containing medium replaced half the medium on days 3 and 7. The ends lost 5 bases at V and 8 bases at J; junction bases unmatched: 9. CDR1 LNHDA and CDR2 SQIVND come from the germline V gene (reference sequence). CDR3 length: 15 amino acids. Only in-frame clones appear in the TCRdb table, and some are missing; sequencing was by immunoSEQ multiplex PCR. Of about 20,000 clones listed, approximately 70% are singletons.

The receptor was derived from a human donor who received a COVID-19 vaccine. This chain joins TRBV19 and TRBJ1-6; 7 nucleotides line up with TRBD1. The sample was CD4+ T cells from PBMCs cultured with HCoV-NL63 spike peptides, taken before COVID-19 vaccination. The CDR3, as DNA: TGTGCCAGTAGTGCCCAGGGGGAGAGGCATTCACCCCTCCACTTT. Its protein product is CASSAQGERHSPLHF.